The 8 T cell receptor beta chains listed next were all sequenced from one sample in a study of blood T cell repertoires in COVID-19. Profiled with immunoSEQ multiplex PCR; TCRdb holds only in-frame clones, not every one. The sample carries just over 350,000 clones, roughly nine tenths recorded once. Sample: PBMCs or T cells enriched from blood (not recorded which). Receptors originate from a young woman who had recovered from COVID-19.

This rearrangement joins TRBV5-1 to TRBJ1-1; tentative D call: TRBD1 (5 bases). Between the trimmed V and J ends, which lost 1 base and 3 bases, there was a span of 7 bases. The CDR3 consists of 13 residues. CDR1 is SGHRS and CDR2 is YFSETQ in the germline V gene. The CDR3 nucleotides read TGCGCCAGCAGCTTGACACAGGACACTGAAGCTTTCTTT. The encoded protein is CASSLTQDTEAFF.

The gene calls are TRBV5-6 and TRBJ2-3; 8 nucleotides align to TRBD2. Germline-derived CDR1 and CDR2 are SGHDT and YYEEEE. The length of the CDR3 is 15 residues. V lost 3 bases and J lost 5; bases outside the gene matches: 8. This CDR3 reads CASSSISGGGDTQYF. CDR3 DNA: TGTGCCAGCAGCTCTATATCGGGAGGGGGAGATACGCAGTATTTT.

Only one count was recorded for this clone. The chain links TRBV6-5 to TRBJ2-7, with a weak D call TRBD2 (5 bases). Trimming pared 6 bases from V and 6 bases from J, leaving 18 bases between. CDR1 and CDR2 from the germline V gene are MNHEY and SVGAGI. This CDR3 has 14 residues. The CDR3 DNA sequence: TGTGCCAGCAGCCTAGGTGGCGGAGGAGTCGAGCAGTACTTC. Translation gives CASSLGGGGVEQYF.

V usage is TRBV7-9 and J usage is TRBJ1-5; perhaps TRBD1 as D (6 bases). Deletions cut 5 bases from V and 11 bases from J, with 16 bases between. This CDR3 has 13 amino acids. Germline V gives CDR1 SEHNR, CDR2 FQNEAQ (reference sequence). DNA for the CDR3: TGTGCCAGCAGCGACGGGACACAGCTGGCCCAGCATTTT. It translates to CASSDGTQLAQHF.

The CDR3 DNA reads as TGTGCCATCAGTGTTGGGACAGTCTATGGCTACACCTTC. It codes for CAISVGTVYGYTF. The genes are TRBV10-3 and TRBJ1-2; TRBD1 matches at 7 bases. Unmatched junction bases numbered 3, after V lost 4 bases and J lost 4 bases. Germline CDR1 and CDR2: ENHRY and SYGVKD. The CDR3 is 13 amino acids.

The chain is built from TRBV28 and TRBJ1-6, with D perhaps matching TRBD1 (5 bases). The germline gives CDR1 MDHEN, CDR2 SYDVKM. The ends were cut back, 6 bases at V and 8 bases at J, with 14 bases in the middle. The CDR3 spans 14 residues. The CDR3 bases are TGTGCCAGCAGAGCTCCGGGACTCGATTCACCCCTCCACTTT. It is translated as CASRAPGLDSPLHF.

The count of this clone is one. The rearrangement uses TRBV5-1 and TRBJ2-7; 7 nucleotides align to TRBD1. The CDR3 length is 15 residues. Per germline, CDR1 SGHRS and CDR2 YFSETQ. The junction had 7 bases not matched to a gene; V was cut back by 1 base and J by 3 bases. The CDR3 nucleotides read TGCGCCAGCAGCTTGAATATAGGGGGCGGCTACGAGCAGTACTTC. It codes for CASSLNIGGGYEQYF.

The CDR3 DNA reads as TGTGCCAGCAGCCGTATTGGGCCCAATGAGCAGTTCTTC. It codes for CASSRIGPNEQFF. The chain joins TRBV12-3 or TRBV12-4 to TRBJ2-1; no clear D. The V and J ends lost 6 bases and 6 bases respectively, with 12 bases between them. The CDR3 is 13 amino acids.